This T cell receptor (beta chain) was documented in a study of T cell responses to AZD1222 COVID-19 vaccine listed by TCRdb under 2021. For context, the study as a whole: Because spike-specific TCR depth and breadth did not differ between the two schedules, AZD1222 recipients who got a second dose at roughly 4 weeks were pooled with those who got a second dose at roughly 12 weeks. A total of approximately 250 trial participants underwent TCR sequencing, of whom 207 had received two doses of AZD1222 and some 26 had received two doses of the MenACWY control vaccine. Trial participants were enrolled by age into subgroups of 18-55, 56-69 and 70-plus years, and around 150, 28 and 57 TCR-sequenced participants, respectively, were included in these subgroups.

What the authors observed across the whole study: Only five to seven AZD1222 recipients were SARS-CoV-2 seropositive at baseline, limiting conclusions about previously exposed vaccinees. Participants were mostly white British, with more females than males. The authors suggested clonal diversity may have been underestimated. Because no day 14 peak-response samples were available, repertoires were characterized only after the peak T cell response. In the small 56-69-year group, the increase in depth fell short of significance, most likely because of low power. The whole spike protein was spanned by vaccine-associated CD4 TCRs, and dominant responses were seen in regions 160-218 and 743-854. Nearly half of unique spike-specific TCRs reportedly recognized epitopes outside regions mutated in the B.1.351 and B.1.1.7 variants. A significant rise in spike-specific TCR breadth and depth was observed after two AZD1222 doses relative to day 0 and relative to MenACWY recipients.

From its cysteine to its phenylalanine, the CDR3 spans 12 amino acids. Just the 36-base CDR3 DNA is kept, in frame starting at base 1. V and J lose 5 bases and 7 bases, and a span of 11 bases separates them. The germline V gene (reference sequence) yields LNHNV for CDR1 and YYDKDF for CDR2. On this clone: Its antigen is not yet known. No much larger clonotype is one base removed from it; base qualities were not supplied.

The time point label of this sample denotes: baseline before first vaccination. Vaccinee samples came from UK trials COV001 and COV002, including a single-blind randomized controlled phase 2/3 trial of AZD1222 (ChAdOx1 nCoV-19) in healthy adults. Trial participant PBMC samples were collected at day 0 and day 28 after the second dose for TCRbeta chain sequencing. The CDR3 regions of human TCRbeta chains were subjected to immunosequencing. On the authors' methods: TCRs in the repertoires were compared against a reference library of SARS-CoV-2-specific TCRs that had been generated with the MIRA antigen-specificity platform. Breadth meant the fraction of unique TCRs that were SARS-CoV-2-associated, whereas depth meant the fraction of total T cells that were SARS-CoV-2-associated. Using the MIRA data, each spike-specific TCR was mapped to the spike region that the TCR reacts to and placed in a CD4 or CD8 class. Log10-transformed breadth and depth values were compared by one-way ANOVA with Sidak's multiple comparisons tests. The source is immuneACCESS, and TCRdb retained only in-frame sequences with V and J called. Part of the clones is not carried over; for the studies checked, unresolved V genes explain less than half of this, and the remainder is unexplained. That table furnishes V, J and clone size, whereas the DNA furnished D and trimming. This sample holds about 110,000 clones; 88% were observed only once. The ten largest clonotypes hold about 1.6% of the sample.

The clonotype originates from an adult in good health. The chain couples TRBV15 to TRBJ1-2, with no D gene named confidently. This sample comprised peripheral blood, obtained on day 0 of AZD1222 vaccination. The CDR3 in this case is CATSVTGGGYTF. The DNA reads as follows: TGTGCCACCAGCGTTACCGGAGGTGGCTACACCTTC.